The entry below describes one T cell receptor beta chain. CDR1 and CDR2 (germline): KGHSH, LQKENI. The V end lost 3 bases, the J end lost 6 bases, and 15 bases lay between the germline ends. The CDR3 runs 14 residues. This sample is part of a study of T cell clones after liver transplantation. Sequenced by immunoSEQ multiplex PCR; TCRdb stores in-frame clones only, minus some. The sample yields over 100,000 clones, approximately 85% seen once. This chain uses TRBV18 with TRBJ2-7, with a tentative D call TRBD2 (6 bases). The sequence was obtained from a human donor who received a liver transplant. This specimen consisted of CD4+ T cells from blood, obtained before liver transplant. The CDR3 DNA reads TGTGCCAGCTCACCGAGGGACTCCGAGAGCGAGCAGTACTTC. Translated: CASSPRDSESEQYF.